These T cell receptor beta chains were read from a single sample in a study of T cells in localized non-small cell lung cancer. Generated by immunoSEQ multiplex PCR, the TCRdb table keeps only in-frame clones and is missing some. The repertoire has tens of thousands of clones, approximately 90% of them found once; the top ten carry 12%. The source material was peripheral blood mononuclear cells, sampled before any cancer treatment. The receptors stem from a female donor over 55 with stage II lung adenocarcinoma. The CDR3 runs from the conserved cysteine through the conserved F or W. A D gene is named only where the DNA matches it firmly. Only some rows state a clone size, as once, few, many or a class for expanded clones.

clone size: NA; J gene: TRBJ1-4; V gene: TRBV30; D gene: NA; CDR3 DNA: TGTGCCTGGAGTGGTGAGGACAGCCCTGGGGCCCTCCGGCGGATAAAACTGTTTTTT; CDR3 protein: CAWSGEDSPGALRRIKLFF
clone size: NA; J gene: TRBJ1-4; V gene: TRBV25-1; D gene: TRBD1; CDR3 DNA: TGTGCCAGCAGTGAGACGCAGGGGGGTGAAAAACTGTTTTTT; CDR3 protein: CASSETQGGEKLFF
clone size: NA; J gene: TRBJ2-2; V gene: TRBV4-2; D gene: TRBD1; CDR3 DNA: TGTGCCAGCAGCCGAACAGGGGTTCGGGCGAACACCGGGGAGCTGTTTTTT; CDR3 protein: CASSRTGVRANTGELFF
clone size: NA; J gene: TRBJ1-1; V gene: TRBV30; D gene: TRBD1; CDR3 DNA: TGTGCCTGGAGGGACAGGGTCAACACTGAAGCTTTCTTT; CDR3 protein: CAWRDRVNTEAFF
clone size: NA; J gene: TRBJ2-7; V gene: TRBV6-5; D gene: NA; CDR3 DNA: TGTGCCAGCAGCGGGCCGGGTTCCTACGAGCAGTACTTC; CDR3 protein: CASSGPGSYEQYF
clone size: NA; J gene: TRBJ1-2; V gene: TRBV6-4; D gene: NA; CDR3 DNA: TGTGCCAGCAGTTATACCTCCGGGGCTGGGAGCTATGGCTACACCTTC; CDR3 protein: CASSYTSGAGSYGYTF
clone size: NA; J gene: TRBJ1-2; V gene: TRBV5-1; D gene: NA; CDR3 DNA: TGCGCCAGCAGCGGAGAGAACTATGGCTACACCTTC; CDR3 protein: CASSGENYGYTF
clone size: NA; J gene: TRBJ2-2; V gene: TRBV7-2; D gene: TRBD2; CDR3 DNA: TGTGCCAGCAGCACCGGGAGGTTGAACACCGGGGAGCTGTTTTTT; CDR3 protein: CASSTGRLNTGELFF
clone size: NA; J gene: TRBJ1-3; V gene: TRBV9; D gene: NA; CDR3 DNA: TGTGCCAGCAGCCCAAACCCGGGGGTTTCCTCTGGAAACACCATATATTTT; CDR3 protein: CASSPNPGVSSGNTIYF
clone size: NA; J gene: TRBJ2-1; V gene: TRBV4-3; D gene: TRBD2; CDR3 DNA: TGCGCCAGCAGCCAAGATGCGGGGGGAGGCAATGAGCAGTTCTTC; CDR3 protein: CASSQDAGGGNEQFF
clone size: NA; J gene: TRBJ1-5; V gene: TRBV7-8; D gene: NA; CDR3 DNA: TGTGCCAGCAGCCCCGACGGTAGCAATCAGCCCCAGCATTTT; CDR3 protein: CASSPDGSNQPQHF
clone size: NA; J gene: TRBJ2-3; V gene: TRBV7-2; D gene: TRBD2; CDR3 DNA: TGTGCCAGCAGCTTAGCGGGCGGGGGAGCAGATACGCAGTATTTT; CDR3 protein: CASSLAGGGADTQYF
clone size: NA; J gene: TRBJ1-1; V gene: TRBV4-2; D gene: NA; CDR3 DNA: TGTGCCAGCAGCCAAGTGGAGGGGAACACTGAAGCTTTCTTT; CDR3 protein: CASSQVEGNTEAFF
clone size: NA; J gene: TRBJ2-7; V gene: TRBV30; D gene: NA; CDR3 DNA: TGTGCCTGGAGGGGCAGTTCCTACGAGCAGTACTTC; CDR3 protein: CAWRGSSYEQYF
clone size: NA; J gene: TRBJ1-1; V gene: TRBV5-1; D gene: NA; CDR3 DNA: TGCGCCAGCAGCTTGTTGGGGGTAACGGCTGAAGCTTTCTTT; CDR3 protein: CASSLLGVTAEAFF
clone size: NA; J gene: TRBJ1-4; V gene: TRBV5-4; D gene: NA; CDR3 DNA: TGTGCCAGCAGCCGCGAAGGGGGGACTAATGAAAAACTGTTTTTT; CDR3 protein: CASSREGGTNEKLFF
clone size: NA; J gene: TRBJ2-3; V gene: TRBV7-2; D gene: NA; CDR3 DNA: TGTGCCAGCAGCTACCTCGGACGGGATACGCAGTATTTT; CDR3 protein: CASSYLGRDTQYF
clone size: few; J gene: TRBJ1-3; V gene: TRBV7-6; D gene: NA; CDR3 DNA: TGTGCCAGCAGCTCACCCCTCGGGATTTGCTCTGGAAACACCATATATTTT; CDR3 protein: CASSSPLGICSGNTIYF
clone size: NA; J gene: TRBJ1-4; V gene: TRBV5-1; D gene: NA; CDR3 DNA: TGCGCCAGCAGCTTTCTCGGGACACAGAATGAAAAACTGTTTTTT; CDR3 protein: CASSFLGTQNEKLFF
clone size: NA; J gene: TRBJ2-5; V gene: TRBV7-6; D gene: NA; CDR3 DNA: TGTGCCAGCAGCCCGAACAAGGTTGGGGAGACCCAGTACTTC; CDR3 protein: CASSPNKVGETQYF
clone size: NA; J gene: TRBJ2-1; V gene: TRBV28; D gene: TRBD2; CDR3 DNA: TGTGCCAGCAGACCATCGGGGGGGGCGAGAAATGAGCAGTTCTTC; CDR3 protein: CASRPSGGARNEQFF
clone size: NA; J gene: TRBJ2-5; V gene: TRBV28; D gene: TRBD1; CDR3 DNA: TGTGCCAGCAGCTCGACAGGGGTAGGGCAGTACTTC; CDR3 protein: CASSSTGVGQYF
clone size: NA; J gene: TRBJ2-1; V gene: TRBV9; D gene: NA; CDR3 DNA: TGTGCCAGCAGCTCCCACCGTGGGGCCAGAAACAATGAGCAGTTCTTC; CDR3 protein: CASSSHRGARNNEQFF
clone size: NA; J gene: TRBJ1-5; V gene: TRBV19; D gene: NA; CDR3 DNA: TGTGCCAGTATCCACCGAGGGGGAAGTCAGCCCCAGCATTTT; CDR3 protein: CASIHRGGSQPQHF
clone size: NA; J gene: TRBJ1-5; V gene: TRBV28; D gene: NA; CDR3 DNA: TGTGCCAGCAGTTTAAGGTCACGGGGTCGGCCCCAGCATTTT; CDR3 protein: CASSLRSRGRPQHF
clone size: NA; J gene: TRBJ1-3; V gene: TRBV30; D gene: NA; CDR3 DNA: TGTGCCTGGAGGACCTCTGGAAACACCATATATTTT; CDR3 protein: CAWRTSGNTIYF
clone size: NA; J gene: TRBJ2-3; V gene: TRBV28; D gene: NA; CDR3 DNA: TGTGCCAGCAGTTTTGGTTCAGGGATGGGTAGCACAGATACGCAGTATTTT; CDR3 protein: CASSFGSGMGSTDTQYF
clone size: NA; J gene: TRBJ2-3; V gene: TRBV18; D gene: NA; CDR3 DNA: TGTGCCAGCTCAACCATTGACAGCACAGATACGCAGTATTTT; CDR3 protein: CASSTIDSTDTQYF
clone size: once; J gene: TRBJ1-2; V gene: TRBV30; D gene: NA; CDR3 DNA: TGTGCCTGGAGTGTTCGAAAGGGCTATGGCTACACCTTC; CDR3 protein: CAWSVRKGYGYTF
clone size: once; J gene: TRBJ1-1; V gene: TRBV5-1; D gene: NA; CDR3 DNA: TGCGCCAGCAGCTTGGCTGGGGCCACTGAAGCTTTCTTT; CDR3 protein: CASSLAGATEAFF
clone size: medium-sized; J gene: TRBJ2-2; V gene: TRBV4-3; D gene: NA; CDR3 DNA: TGCGCCAGCAGGTGGGCGAAGGACACCGGGGAGCTGTTTTTT; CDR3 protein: CASRWAKDTGELFF
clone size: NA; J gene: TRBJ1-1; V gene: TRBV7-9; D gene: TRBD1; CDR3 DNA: TGTGCCAGCAGCCGGGACAGGGGCAACACTGAAGCTTTCTTT; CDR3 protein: CASSRDRGNTEAFF
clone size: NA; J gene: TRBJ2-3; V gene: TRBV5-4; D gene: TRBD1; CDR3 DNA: TGTGCCAGCAGCCCTGGACAGGCCCAAGGGGATACGCAGTATTTT; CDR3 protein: CASSPGQAQGDTQYF
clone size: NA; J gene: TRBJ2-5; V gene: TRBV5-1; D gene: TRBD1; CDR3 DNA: TGCGCCAGCAGCTTTACCGGGACAGGGGGCGGGCAAGAGACCCAGTACTTC; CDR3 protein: CASSFTGTGGGQETQYF
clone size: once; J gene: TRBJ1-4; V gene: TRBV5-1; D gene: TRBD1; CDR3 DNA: TGCGCCAGTCGGACAGGGATCAATGAAAAACTGTTTTTT; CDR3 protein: CASRTGINEKLFF
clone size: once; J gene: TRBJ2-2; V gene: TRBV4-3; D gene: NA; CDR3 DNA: TGCGCCAGCAGCCAAGAAACAGGGAACACCGGGGAGCTGTTTTTT; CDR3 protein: CASSQETGNTGELFF
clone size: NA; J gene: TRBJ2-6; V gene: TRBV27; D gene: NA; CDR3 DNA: TGTGCCAGCAGTGTCTCTGGGGCCAACGTCCTGACTTTC; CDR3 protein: CASSVSGANVLTF
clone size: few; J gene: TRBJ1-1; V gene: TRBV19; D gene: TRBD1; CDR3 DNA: TGTGCCAGTACCTCTGGGACAGGGGGGAACACTGAAGCTTTCTTT; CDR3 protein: CASTSGTGGNTEAFF
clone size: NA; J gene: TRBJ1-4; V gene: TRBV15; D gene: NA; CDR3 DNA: TGTGCCACCAGCAGCGCAGGGGTAAAACTGTTTTTT; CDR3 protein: CATSSAGVKLFF
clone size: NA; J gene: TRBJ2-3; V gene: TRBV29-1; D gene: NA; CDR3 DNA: TGCAGCGTTGAAGGCCCCCCAGGGTCCACAGATACGCAGTATTTT; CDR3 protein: CSVEGPPGSTDTQYF
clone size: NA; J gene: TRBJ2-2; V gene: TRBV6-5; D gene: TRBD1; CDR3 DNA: TGTGCCAGCAGTTTACAGGGGGTGAACACCGGGGAGCTGTTTTTT; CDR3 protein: CASSLQGVNTGELFF
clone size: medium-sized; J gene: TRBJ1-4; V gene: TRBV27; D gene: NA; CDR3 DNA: TGTGCCAGCAGCGGGTCAAACGGAGGAGAAAAACTGTTTTTT; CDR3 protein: CASSGSNGGEKLFF
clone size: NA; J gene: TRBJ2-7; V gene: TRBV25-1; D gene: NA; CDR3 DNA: TGTGCCAGCAGTGAATTCGGCCACTACCCGAGCTCCTACGAGCAGTACTTC; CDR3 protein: CASSEFGHYPSSYEQYF
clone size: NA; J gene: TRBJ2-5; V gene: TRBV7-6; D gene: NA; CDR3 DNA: TGTGCCAGCAGCTTAGAGGCAGGATCTTTCGAGACCCAGTACTTC; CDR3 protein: CASSLEAGSFETQYF
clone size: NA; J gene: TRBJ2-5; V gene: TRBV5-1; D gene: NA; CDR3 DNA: TGCGCCAGCCGAGGGCTCAGGGGAGAGACCCAGTACTTC; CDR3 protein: CASRGLRGETQYF
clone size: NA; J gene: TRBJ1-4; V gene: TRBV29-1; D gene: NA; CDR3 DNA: TGCAGCGTCCGCGGGGGCGGGCGAAGTGAAAAACTGTTTTTT; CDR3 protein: CSVRGGGRSEKLFF
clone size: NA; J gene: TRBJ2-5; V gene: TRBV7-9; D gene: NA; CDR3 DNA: TGTGCCAGCAGCGGTCTCCGAGGTAGTCAAGAGACCCAGTACTTC; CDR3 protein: CASSGLRGSQETQYF
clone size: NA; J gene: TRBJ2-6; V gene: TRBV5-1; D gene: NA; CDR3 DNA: TGCGCCAGCAGCATCTGGAGGGGACAGACTTCTGGGGCCAACGTCCTGACTTTC; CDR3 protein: CASSIWRGQTSGANVLTF
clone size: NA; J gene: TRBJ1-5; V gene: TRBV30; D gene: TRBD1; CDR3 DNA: TGTGCCTGGAGTACAGGGGCCAATCAGCCCCAGCATTTT; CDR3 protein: CAWSTGANQPQHF
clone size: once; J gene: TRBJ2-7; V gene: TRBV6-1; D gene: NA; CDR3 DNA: TGTGCCAGCAGTCCGGACTCTACCTGGGTAGGCGAGCAGTACTTC; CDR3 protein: CASSPDSTWVGEQYF
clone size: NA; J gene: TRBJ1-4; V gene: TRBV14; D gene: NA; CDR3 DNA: TGTGCCAGCAGCCATGGAATGGGAAAAAATGAAAAACTGTTTTTT; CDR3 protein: CASSHGMGKNEKLFF
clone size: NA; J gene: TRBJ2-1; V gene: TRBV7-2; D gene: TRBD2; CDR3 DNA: TGTGCCAGCAGCTTTGCGGGGGGGAATGAGCAGTTCTTC; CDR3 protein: CASSFAGGNEQFF
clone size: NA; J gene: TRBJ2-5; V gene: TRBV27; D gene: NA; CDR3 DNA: TGTGCCAGCAGTTTAAGAGACCAAGAGACCCAGTACTTC; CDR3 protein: CASSLRDQETQYF